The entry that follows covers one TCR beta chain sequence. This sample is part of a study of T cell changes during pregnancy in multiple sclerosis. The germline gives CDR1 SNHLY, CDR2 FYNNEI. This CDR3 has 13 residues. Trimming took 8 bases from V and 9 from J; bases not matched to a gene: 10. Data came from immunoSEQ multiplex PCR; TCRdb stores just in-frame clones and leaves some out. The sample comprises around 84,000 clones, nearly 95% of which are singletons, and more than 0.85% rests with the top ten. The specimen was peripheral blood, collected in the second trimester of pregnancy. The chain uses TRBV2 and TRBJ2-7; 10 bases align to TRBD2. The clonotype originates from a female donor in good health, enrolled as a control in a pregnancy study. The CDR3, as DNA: TGTGCCAGCTTAGGTAGCGGGAGGACAGCGCAGTACTTC. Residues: CASLGSGRTAQYF.